This TCR beta chain was identified in a study of blood T cell repertoires in COVID-19. Study details: Researchers got acute and convalescent COVID-19 samples from the United States, Italy and Spain. PBMCs, B-cell-depleted T cells, or T cells were the source of the cDNA or gDNA that made up the material.

This table comes from immunoSEQ multiplex PCR, and its TCRdb copy is limited to in-frame clones, with some not included. The sample carries more than 250,000 clones, over 75% recorded once. Sequenced: peripheral blood. The sequence was collected from a human donor in a cohort sampled during active COVID-19.

This chain's CDR3 is CASRDTTVSSNEQFF. The DNA for the CDR3 is TGTGCCAGTAGGGACACGACAGTATCGTCCAATGAGCAGTTCTTC. This chain joins TRBV19 and TRBJ2-1; possible D gene TRBD1, 5 bases. Germline V lookup: CDR1 LNHDA, CDR2 SQIVND (reference sequence). The CDR3 spans 15 residues. Deletions cut 6 bases from V and 6 bases from J, with 18 bases between.